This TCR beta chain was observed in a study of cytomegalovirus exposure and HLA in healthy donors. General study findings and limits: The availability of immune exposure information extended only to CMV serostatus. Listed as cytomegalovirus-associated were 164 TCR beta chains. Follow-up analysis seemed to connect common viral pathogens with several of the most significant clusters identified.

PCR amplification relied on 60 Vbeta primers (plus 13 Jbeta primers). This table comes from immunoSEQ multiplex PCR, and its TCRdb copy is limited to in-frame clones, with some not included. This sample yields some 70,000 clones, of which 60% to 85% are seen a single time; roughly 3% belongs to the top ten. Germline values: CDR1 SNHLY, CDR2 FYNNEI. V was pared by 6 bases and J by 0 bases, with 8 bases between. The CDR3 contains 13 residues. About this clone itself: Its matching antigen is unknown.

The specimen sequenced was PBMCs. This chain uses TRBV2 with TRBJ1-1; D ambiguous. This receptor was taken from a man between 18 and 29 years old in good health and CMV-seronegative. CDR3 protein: CASSLNMNTEAFF. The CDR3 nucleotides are TGTGCCAGCAGCCTTAATATGAACACTGAAGCTTTCTTT.